A single T cell receptor (beta chain) is shown here with its context. This record belongs to a study of technical replicates of blood from a few donors. The CDR3 consists of 14 residues. The ends were cut back, 7 bases at V and 9 bases at J, with 19 bases in the middle. CDR1 is SNHLY, CDR2 FYNNEI, per germline. The protocol was immunoSEQ multiplex PCR, while the TCRdb copy is restricted to in-frame clones and leaves out a portion. The data contain roughly 70,000 clones, roughly nine tenths of them seen just once; the ten biggest clones take up 4.7%. Sequencing was carried out using PBMCs. The TCR comes from a human donor in good health. Some clones in this sample may be carry-over from other donors' samples. The rearrangement joins TRBV2 to TRBJ2-1, with D tentatively TRBD2 (6 bases). CDR3 sequence: CASKGTALRGEQFF. The CDR3 DNA reads TGTGCCAGCAAGGGGACTGCCCTTAGGGGTGAGCAGTTCTTC.